The present TCR beta chain was sequenced within a study of OX40 agonist ivuxolimab in advanced cancers. On the study more broadly: The study treated patients with ivuxolimab, an agonistic anti-OX40 (CD134) antibody. Patients assigned to dose escalation were diagnosed with hepatocellular carcinoma, melanoma, renal cell or head and neck cancer. Study results and limitations: In the expanded peripheral T cells, antigen specificity was never determined.

Autoimmune disease history or systemic immunosuppression led to patient exclusion. Measured with immunoSEQ multiplex PCR; TCRdb has only the in-frame clones, and not every one. Of fewer than 80,000 clones detected, 85% to 90% appear once; the ten largest clones hold around 6%. The CDR3 consists of 16 residues. Trimming cost V 5 bases and J 2 bases; bases outside gene matches: 9. The V gene's germline CDR1 is SEHNR and CDR2 FQNEAQ (reference sequence). Regarding this clone: The antigen is not known.

The starting material was CD4+ or CD8+ T cells sorted from blood, obtained in a trial of the OX40 agonist ivuxolimab. The TCR originated in an adult with an advanced solid tumor such as melanoma, head and neck, liver or kidney cancer. The J gene is TRBJ1-3, the V gene TRBV7-9; 7 positions agree with TRBD1. The CDR3 loop reads CASSIDRVTAGNTIYF. CDR3 in DNA: TGTGCCAGCAGCATCGACAGGGTAACCGCTGGAAACACCATATATTTT.